This T cell receptor (beta chain) is drawn from a study of blood T cells in healthy people across ages (dated by TCRdb to between 2015 and 2017). About the study as a whole: In model experiments, template switching captured about one uniquely barcoded TCR beta cDNA molecule for every two T cells. The study analyzed two additional independent replicas of 1 million unique cDNA reads from the same blood draw for two donors, one aged 18 to 29 and one aged 80 or older. Age-related changes in TCR beta repertoire diversity were measured in the study by deep sequencing normalized with unique cDNA molecular identifiers. The donors were divided into four age groups: young (average about 15 years), middle-aged (about 39), aged (approximately 62) and long-lived (roughly 82).

The 35 to 40 donors, aged about 6 to 95 years, were systemically healthy Caucasian individuals from Russia. About 9.8 milliliters of peripheral blood were drawn from each donor into EDTA-treated Vacutainer tubes. Ficoll-Paque density-gradient centrifugation was used to isolate PBMCs, with at least 6 million obtained per sample. Total RNA was extracted from PBMCs with Trizol reagent, with at least 6 micrograms obtained per sample. Naive CD45RAhigh/CD27high T cell percentages were measured by flow cytometry on a PBMC aliquot from every donor. Preparation of the library involved 5' RACE. The sequencer listed for this sample is Illumina HiSeq 2500. A second roughly 6 to 12 cycle PCR used a sample-barcoded 5' primer and a J-beta primer mix. A unique molecular identifier was introduced onto each TCR beta cDNA molecule by a template-switch 5' adaptor carrying 12 random nucleotides. At least 2.5 million CDR3-containing paired-end reads were obtained from each sample. All of the RNA was converted into first-strand cDNA using the Mint cDNA synthesis kit, with a TRBC-specific oligonucleotide serving as the primer. All cDNA was treated with uracil-DNA glycosylase and then went through a first 18-cycle PCR with the universal primers M1SS and BC2_uni_R. In the paper's pipeline: For normalization, 1 million high-quality reads were randomly selected from each sample, with every read carrying a distinct molecular identifier. Instead of being binned into consensus sequences, reads that shared molecular identifiers were thrown out. MiTCR, set to a Q25 quality threshold and the strictest error-elimination algorithm, was used for CDR3 identification, clonotype clustering and error correction. A nonparametric unseen species model with Euler transformation was used to estimate a lower bound on total TCR beta diversity. TCRdb reprocessed the public reads (quality trimming at Q25 with fastp, clone calling with MiXCR) and kept in-frame beta chains. Each entry merges the rows of one CDR3 protein and shows their most common DNA and genes. The V and J calls shown here were made by TCRdb, not taken from the authors' results. The sample records 600,000 to 900,000 distinct CDR3 sequences, 25% to 30% of which are singletons. About 2.9% of the sample rests with the top ten.

This clonotype came up a few times. The specificity of this receptor is unknown. Base quality data are lacking; no much larger clone is found one base away. V is pared back by 5 bases and J by 4 bases, with 12 bases lying between the germline termini. In the germline V gene, CDR1 corresponds to SQVTM and CDR2 to ANQGSEA. Its CDR3 holds 13 amino acids, cysteine through phenylalanine. Kept here is only the CDR3 DNA, which spans 39 bases and is read in frame from base 1. The full study reports these points: Estimates of total diversity based on one million sequenced T cells were regarded as lower bounds and as underestimates. There was a strong correlation between observed TCR beta diversity and the percentage of naive T cells measured by flow cytometry. Because the CMV infection status of the donors was unknown, age-related changes in expanded clonotypes may potentially have been confounded. Because profiling used bulk unsorted PBMCs, naive and antigen-experienced compartments could not be compared conclusively. As age increased, observed TCR beta diversity per million T cells dropped in a roughly linear way, and a significant reduction was already evident by age about 40. The long-lived group showed more naive CD4+ T cells, fewer expanded clones and increased TCR diversity than the aged group, suggesting age selection.

These records were also assigned to another study, of T cells of mothers and their children. As that second study puts it: The donors were nine systemically healthy Caucasian individuals, made up of three mothers and their six children. cDNA synthesis used all of the extracted RNA, with about 1.5 ug of RNA in each 15 ul reaction. In the second PCR, the M1S primer added sample barcodes and 2-4 random nucleotides. Over 8.5 million TCR beta CDR3 reads came from each mother, compared with about 3 million reads from each child. Thymic selection similarly shapes TCR recombination output in related and unrelated pairs, with minor effect from inherited differences. Related mother-child pairs always showed normalized repertoire overlap that was slightly higher than in unrelated mother-child pairs, though the difference was never significant. No persistent microchimeric T cell clones were found, with a detection sensitivity of approximately 94 clones per million clonotypes. The study used deep NGS to compare TCR beta repertoires of mothers and children, seeking features distinguishing related mother-child pairs from unrelated individuals. On average, the children were roughly 11 +/- 4 years old, while the mothers were 40 +/- 4 years old. After adapters were ligated using NEBNext reagents, the libraries underwent 100+100 nt paired-end sequencing on an Illumina HiSeq 2000. To avoid cross-contamination, the mother libraries and the child libraries were prepared a month apart and sequenced in separate runs. Each donor had between roughly 450,000 and 2,100,000 distinct TCR beta clonotypes identified. Naive TCR beta clonotypes were estimated from low-frequency clonotypes matched to each donor's FACS-determined naive share, without sorting.

The receptor comes from a boy younger than 18 in good health. In this chain, TRBV29-1 is recombined with TRBJ2-1; the D gene cannot be named for sure. Sequencing used blood. Here is the DNA: TGCAGCGTTCCGGACGGTACGTACAATGAGCAGTTCTTC. Translated, it reads CSVPDGTYNEQFF.